Presented here are 12 T cell receptor beta chains from one specimen sequenced in a study of T cell responses to AZD1222 COVID-19 vaccine (dated by TCRdb to the early 2020s). What the time point label conveys for this sample: baseline before first vaccination. Libraries were prepared through the immunoSEQ multiplex PCR assay. As stored in TCRdb, this immuneACCESS dataset retains in-frame rearrangements with V and J assigned. A fraction of the clones does not appear; measured against another copy, unresolved V genes explain less than half of the discrepancy, and the remainder lacks a known reason. A total of over 65,000 clones appear in this sample, about nine tenths of them only once. The top ten clonotypes cover about 7% of the sample. The sample was peripheral blood, taken on day 0 of AZD1222 vaccination. The origin of the receptors is an adult in good health.

This chain joins TRBV5-1 and TRBJ1-1; 9 bases are shared with TRBD1. The CDR3 extends over 14 amino acids. Germline V lookup: CDR1 SGHRS, CDR2 YFSETQ. V trimming: 3 bases; J trimming: 11 bases; junction bases outside the gene matches: 11. CDR3 DNA sequence: TGCGCCAGCAGCTCGTTCCCCCGGGACAGGGCCGCTTTCTTT. Translation gives CASSSFPRDRAAFF.

This clone was found once. CDR3 protein: CASSQADRGNSPLHF. DNA of the CDR3: TGCGCCAGCAGCCAAGCGGACAGGGGTAATTCACCCCTCCACTTT. J is TRBJ1-6 and V is TRBV4-1, with 9 nucleotides matching TRBD1. V shed 1 base and J 6 bases; nucleotides not matched to a gene: 1. Germline lookup yields CDR1 MGHRA and CDR2 YSYEKL. The CDR3 is 15 amino acids.

This chain joins TRBV28 and TRBJ2-7; 14 bases fit TRBD2. The V and J ends lost 4 bases and 4 bases, in that order; junction bases with no gene match: 9. The germline CDR1 and CDR2 sequences are MDHEN and SYDVKM. The CDR3 contains 17 residues. CDR3 protein: CASSSGTSGGSRYEQYF. CDR3 nucleotide sequence: TGTGCCAGCAGTTCCGGGACTAGCGGGGGTTCCCGGTACGAGCAGTACTTC. The full variable domain, with the rest looked up from reference TRBV28 and TRBJ2-7, is DVKVTQSSRYLVKRTGEKVFLECVQDMDHENMFWYRQDPGLGLRLIYFSYDVKMKEKGDIPEGYSVSREKKERFSLILESASTNQTSMYLCASSSGTSGGSRYEQYFGPGTRLTVT.

V usage is TRBV29-1 and J usage is TRBJ2-7; 9 bases line up with TRBD1. CDR1 and CDR2 (germline): SQVTM, ANQGSEA. With V trimmed by 2 bases and J by 3 bases, 5 bases remained unmatched. This CDR3 is 14 amino acids long. The CDR3 sequence is CSVETGGRFYEQYF. CDR3 sequence (DNA): TGCAGCGTTGAAACAGGGGGCAGATTCTACGAGCAGTACTTC.

This clone appeared once. CDR3 DNA sequence: TGTGCCAGCAGCTTAGGGCTAGCGGACAATGAGCAGTTCTTC. Amino acid sequence: CASSLGLADNEQFF. The J gene is TRBJ2-1, the V gene TRBV7-9, with TRBD2 identical over 7 bases. The CDR3 is 14 residues long. Unmatched junction bases numbered 2, after V lost 1 base and J lost 5 bases. The germline CDR1 and CDR2 sequences are SEHNR and FQNEAQ (reference sequence).

The V and J genes are TRBV6-5 and TRBJ1-2; perhaps TRBD1 as D (6 bases). V lost 2 bases and J lost 7, with 20 bases in between. Germline-derived CDR1 and CDR2 are MNHEY and SVGAGI. The CDR3 is 16 amino acids. Here the CDR3 DNA reads TGTGCCAGCAGTTACGCCGGTCTTGGGGGGGCCGGTGGCTACACCTTC. It yields the protein CASSYAGLGGAGGYTF.

This clone was detected only a few times. The rearrangement uses TRBV5-5 and TRBJ1-4; 9 bases are shared with TRBD1. The germline V gene has CDR1 SGHKS and CDR2 YYEKEE (reference sequence). The V segment lost 4 bases and the J segment 4 bases; nucleotides outside the gene matches: 8. CDR3 size: 16 residues. The CDR3 DNA is TGTGCCAGCAGCAAAAACCGGGACAGGGTTAATGAAAAACTGTTTTTT. Protein sequence: CASSKNRDRVNEKLFF.

The V gene is TRBV19, the J gene TRBJ2-1, with D unclear. V dropped 3 bases and J dropped 0 bases, with 12 bases sitting between them. Germline CDR1 and CDR2: LNHDA and SQIVND (reference sequence). CDR3 length: 16 amino acids. The CDR3 nucleotides read TGTGCCAGTAGTATGGGAAGGCAGTCCTCCTACAATGAGCAGTTCTTC. Its protein product is CASSMGRQSSYNEQFF. Based on the CDR3 plus reference TRBV19 and TRBJ2-1, the full variable domain is DGGITQSPKYLFRKEGQNVTLSCEQNLNHDAMYWYRQDPGQGLRLIYYSQIVNDFQKGDIAEGYSVSREKKESFPLTVTSAQKNPTAFYLCASSMGRQSSYNEQFFGPGTRLTVL.

The chain has TRBV4-1 and TRBJ1-1; D is perhaps TRBD1 (5 bases). Germline V gives CDR1 MGHRA, CDR2 YSYEKL. This CDR3 is 13 amino acids long. The V end was cut by 4 bases, the J end by 5 bases, with 11 bases between. The CDR3 is CASSPSGWTEAFF. The CDR3 nucleotides are TGCGCCAGCAGCCCATCAGGGTGGACTGAAGCTTTCTTT.

The rearrangement links TRBV5-1 to TRBJ2-2; D is uncertain. The V and J ends lost 0 bases and 1 base respectively, with 4 bases between them. The CDR3 sequence is 14 residues long. Per germline, CDR1 SGHRS and CDR2 YFSETQ. Written as DNA, the CDR3 is TGCGCCAGCAGCTTGGAAGGGAACACCGGGGAGCTGTTTTTT. Encoded protein: CASSLEGNTGELFF.

The chain carries TRBV7-9 and TRBJ2-7; 13 bases line up with TRBD2. CDR1 is SEHNR and CDR2 is FQNEAQ in the germline V gene (reference sequence). This CDR3 comprises 15 residues. V lost 5 bases to trimming and J lost 5 bases; unmatched junction nucleotides: 6. In nucleotides, the CDR3 is TGTGCCAGCAGCGTACTAGCGGGGGGGCCGGACGAGCAGTACTTC. It specifies CASSVLAGGPDEQYF.

The chain recombines TRBV30 with TRBJ2-5; 9 bases fit TRBD1. Looked up from germline, CDR1 is GTSNPN and CDR2 is SVGIG (reference sequence). J was trimmed by 5 bases and V by 2 bases; bases with no gene match: 6. The CDR3 loop spans 14 amino acids. The CDR3 reads CAWSNRGLGETQYF. The CDR3 region has the DNA TGTGCCTGGAGTAACAGGGGGCTTGGTGAGACCCAGTACTTC.